Reported below is one T cell receptor beta chain. This sample was taken from a study of PD-L1 blockade in urothelial cancer. Overall study context: Beginning in about 2014, patients received atezolizumab, given as 1,200 mg intravenously every 3 weeks. Bladder-origin urothelial cancer in males described about 90% of the 29 patients. Samples of blood were analyzed 3 weeks (second dose) and 6 weeks after treatment start.

J was trimmed by 3 bases and V by 7 bases; bases with no gene match: 0. From germline, CDR1 is DFQATT and CDR2 SNEGSKA (reference sequence). The CDR3 runs to 11 residues. What went into each PCR as a spike was synthetic TCR analog templates. Assay: immunoSEQ multiplex PCR; the TCRdb copy retains only in-frame clones and omits some. The sample contains around 53,000 clones, 75% to 90% of which appear only once. The rearrangement links TRBV20-1 to TRBJ1-1, with 9 bases that match TRBD1. This receptor was obtained from a man between 35 and 55 years old with urothelial cancer. The source was PBMCs, collected around atezolizumab (anti-PD-L1) treatment. The CDR3 sequence: CSGQGDTEAFF. The CDR3 DNA is TGCAGTGGACAGGGGGACACTGAAGCTTTCTTT.